These T cell receptor beta chains were read from a single sample in a study of blood T cell repertoires in COVID-19. Assay: immunoSEQ multiplex PCR; the TCRdb copy retains only in-frame clones and omits some. The sample lists 250,000 to 300,000 clones, 85% to 90% seen once, with 5.5% to 8% in the top ten. Input material: peripheral blood. These receptors were taken from a woman between 45 and 60 years old with COVID-19, enrolled during active disease. CDR3s include the opening cysteine and the closing phenylalanine or tryptophan. D genes are given only for firm matches. Only part of the rows carry a size: once, few, many, or a class if the clone is expanded.

J gene | D gene | clone size | V gene | CDR3 DNA | CDR3 protein
TRBJ2-7 | TRBD1 | - | TRBV3-1/TRBV3-2 | TGTGCCAGCAGCCAAACGGGACAGGGGGCATCCTACGAGCAGTACTTC | CASSQTGQGASYEQYF
TRBJ2-2 | TRBD1 | - | TRBV11-2 | TGTGCCAGCAGCTCCCGACAGGGCGGTACCGGGGAGCTGTTTTTT | CASSSRQGGTGELFF
TRBJ2-1 | TRBD1 | - | TRBV29-1 | TGCAGCGTTGAAGGGGGACAGGGTTACAATGAGCAGTTCTTC | CSVEGGQGYNEQFF
TRBJ2-3 | TRBD2 | - | TRBV2 | TGTGCCAGCAGCCTCCTAGCGGGGCCAGATACGCAGTATTTT | CASSLLAGPDTQYF
TRBJ2-5 | - | - | TRBV12-5 | TGTGCTGGCCGGGTGACCCAGTACTTC | CAGRVTQYF
TRBJ1-6 | - | - | TRBV19 | TGTGCCAGTAGCCCCTTGGGCGACCCTAATTCACCCCTCCACTTT | CASSPLGDPNSPLHF
TRBJ2-5 | - | - | TRBV27 | TGTGCCAGCAGGGCTGCGGGCGAAGAGACCCAGTACTTC | CASRAAGEETQYF
TRBJ2-7 | - | - | TRBV7-2 | TGTGCCAGCAGCTTGGGGCTCACACGTACGGAGCAGTACTTC | CASSLGLTRTEQYF
TRBJ2-6 | TRBD2 | - | TRBV3-1/TRBV3-2 | TGTGCCAGCAGCCCCCCCTCGGGGGGGACTGGGGCCAACGTCCTGACTTTC | CASSPPSGGTGANVLTF
TRBJ1-2 | - | - | TRBV6-5 | TGTGCCAGCAGAGAGGGATTATTGGAGGGCTACACCTTC | CASREGLLEGYTF
TRBJ1-5 | TRBD1 | - | TRBV24-1 | TGTGCCACCAGTGATTCCATACCGGGACAGGACCCTTATAGCAATCAGCCCCAGCATTTT | CATSDSIPGQDPYSNQPQHF
TRBJ1-4 | TRBD1 | - | TRBV5-1 | TGCGCCAGCAGCTCTCGGACAGGGCTGACAACTAATGAAAAACTGTTTTTT | CASSSRTGLTTNEKLFF
TRBJ2-7 | - | - | TRBV7-9 | TGTGCCAGCAGCTTAAACGTAGGGAGGAGCTCCTACGAGCAGTACTTC | CASSLNVGRSSYEQYF
TRBJ1-1 | - | few | TRBV19 | TGTGCCAGTAAGACAGACTTGAACACTGAAGCTTTCTTT | CASKTDLNTEAFF
TRBJ2-7 | TRBD1 | - | TRBV14 | TGTGCCAGCAGCCGAGATGATAGGCAGGGACAGAACTACGAGCAGTACTTC | CASSRDDRQGQNYEQYF
TRBJ1-5 | TRBD1 | - | TRBV9 | TGTGCCAGCAGCCTCCCATCGGACAGGGGGCTGGGCAATCAGCCCCAGCATTTT | CASSLPSDRGLGNQPQHF
TRBJ1-3 | - | - | TRBV4-3 | TGCGCCAGCAGCCAAGATCAGCGCTCTGGAAACACCATATATTTT | CASSQDQRSGNTIYF
TRBJ1-5 | - | - | TRBV19 | TGTGCCAGTAGTCCGTTCGGGGGGGTCCAGCCCCAGCATTTT | CASSPFGGVQPQHF
TRBJ2-7 | TRBD2 | - | TRBV28 | TGTGCCAGCAGTGGGTCGAGCGGGAGGGCCTTAATCGGGTACGAGCAGTACTTC | CASSGSSGRALIGYEQYF
TRBJ1-1 | - | - | TRBV5-4 | TGTGCCAGCAGCTTCAGACAAAACACTGAAGCTTTCTTT | CASSFRQNTEAFF
TRBJ1-4 | TRBD1 | - | TRBV18 | TGTGCCAGCTCACTAAACCCCGGACAGGGGGCGTCCGTAAATGAAAAACTGTTTTTT | CASSLNPGQGASVNEKLFF
TRBJ2-5 | TRBD2 | - | TRBV7-9 | TGTGCCAGCAGCTTACTAGCGGGAGTCGCAGAGACCCAGTACTTC | CASSLLAGVAETQYF